This T cell receptor (beta chain) was identified in a study of monozygotic twins with inflammatory bowel disease (dated by TCRdb to about 2019). Background on the whole study: A total of approximately 28 monozygotic twin pairs were included in the full study, comprising nine German pairs (four IBD-concordant, five IBD-discordant) and 19 IBD-discordant Danish pairs. The search for disease-associated traits relied mainly on comparing IBD patients with their genetically identical healthy co-twins within discordant pairs. Each individual had, on average, about 151 000 unique TCRalpha sequences and 181 000 unique TCRbeta sequences available for analysis. Overall results and qualifications from the work: Repertoire similarity did not differ between concordant and discordant twins, which could be due to limited statistical power. Measured by the inverse Simpson index, TCRbeta repertoire diversity was lower in IBD patients than in their healthy co-twins. The results gave no support for a single strong signal or clonotype linked to IBD. Fewer clonotypes were shared with other individuals by IBD patients than by healthy twins, most markedly in patients showing signs of disease activity. Differing immunosuppressive treatments among patients may have added background noise and inter-individual variability to the repertoires. Distinction between different T cell subtypes could not be achieved in the analysis.

A roughly 2.7 ml peripheral blood sample was drawn into PAXgene tubes per donor and stored at -80°C. Without T cell sorting, total RNA was isolated from whole blood using the PAXgene blood miRNA kit on an automated QIAcube. Peripheral blood from monozygotic twin pairs who were concordant or discordant for inflammatory bowel disease underwent deep TCRalpha and TCRbeta repertoire profiling using unique molecular barcoding. Smoking habits were recorded for all twin pairs, and each individual was classified as a current, former or never smoker. To prepare the library, 5' RACE was applied. The input for every TCR library was roughly 3.5 ug of total RNA. For each sample, cDNA synthesis was carried out in eight separate reactions using SMARTScribe reverse transcriptase. Unique molecular identifiers containing a 6-nucleotide sample barcode were introduced through template switching during cDNA synthesis. TCRalpha and TCRbeta cDNA was amplified by two nested PCRs of 16 and 9 cycles, with bead purification after each PCR. Before amplification, the cDNA was both treated with uracil DNA-glycosylase and purified with the QIAquick PCR purification kit. The second PCR added Illumina TruSeq-compatible adapters along with sample-specific barcodes. Library quality and concentration were assessed using TapeStation and Qubit, and about 4.7 ng of each library was pooled. Pooled libraries were sequenced on an Illumina HiSeq2500 single-index Rapid Run with 2 x 100 bp reads and custom sequencing primers. The study's processing was this. MiGEC version 1.2.6 was used for UMI-based consensus assembly, which corrected PCR and sequencing errors. V(D)J alignment, clonotype assembly and CDR3 extraction were performed with MiXCR version 2.1.1. Gene usage, clonotype sharing and MAIT/NKT TCR abundance were normalised by analysing the top 1000, 10 000 and 20 000 clonotypes per sample. After downsampling to 27 000 UMIs, diversity was calculated as the inverse Simpson index using the vegan R package. Paired Mann-Whitney U tests were applied to discordant twin pairs, and Benjamini-Hochberg correction was used for multiple testing. Each entry corresponds to one CDR3 protein sequence from reads that TCRdb reprocessed, and DNA is not given. The V and J calls reflect TCRdb's pipeline rather than the authors' work. The table for this sample lists about 330,000 distinct CDR3 sequences. Together, the top ten hold around 2% of the sample.

Turning to this clonotype: Its antigen remains undetermined.

The sample taken for sequencing was blood. This TCR derives from a human donor with ulcerative colitis or Crohn's disease, or a healthy co-twin of an affected twin (not recorded which).

The CDR3: CASRDSGKGTDTQYF. The chain is assembled from TRBV7-2 and TRBJ2-3; with no DNA, the TCRdb D assignment of TRBD1 cannot be verified. CDR3 length: 15 amino acids, cysteine to phenylalanine. DNA was not recorded. The germline V gene supplies CDR1 SGHTA and CDR2 FQGNSA.